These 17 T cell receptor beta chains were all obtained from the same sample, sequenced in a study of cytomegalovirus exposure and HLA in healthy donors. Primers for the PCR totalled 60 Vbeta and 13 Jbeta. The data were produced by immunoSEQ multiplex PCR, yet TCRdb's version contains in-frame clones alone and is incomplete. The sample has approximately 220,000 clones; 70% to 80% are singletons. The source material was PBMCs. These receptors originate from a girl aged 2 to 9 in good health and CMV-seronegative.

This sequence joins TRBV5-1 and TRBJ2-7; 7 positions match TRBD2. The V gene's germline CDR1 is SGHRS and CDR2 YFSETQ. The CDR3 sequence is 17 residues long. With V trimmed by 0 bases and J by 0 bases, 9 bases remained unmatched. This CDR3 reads CASSLGISGSSSYEQYF. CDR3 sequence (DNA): TGCGCCAGCAGCTTGGGGATTAGCGGGTCTAGCTCCTACGAGCAGTACTTC. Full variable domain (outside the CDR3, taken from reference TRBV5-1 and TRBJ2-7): KAGVTQTPRYLIKTRGQQVTLSCSPISGHRSVSWYQQTPGQGLQFLFEYFSETQRNKGNFPGRFSGRQFSNSRSEMNVSTLELGDSALYLCASSLGISGSSSYEQYFGPGTRLTVT.

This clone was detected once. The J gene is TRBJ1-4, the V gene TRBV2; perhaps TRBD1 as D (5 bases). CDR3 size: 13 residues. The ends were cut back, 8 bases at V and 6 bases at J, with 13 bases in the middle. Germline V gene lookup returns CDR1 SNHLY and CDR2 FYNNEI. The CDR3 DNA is TGTGCCAGCGGTGCGCAGGGTGATGAAAAACTGTTTTTT. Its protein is CASGAQGDEKLFF.

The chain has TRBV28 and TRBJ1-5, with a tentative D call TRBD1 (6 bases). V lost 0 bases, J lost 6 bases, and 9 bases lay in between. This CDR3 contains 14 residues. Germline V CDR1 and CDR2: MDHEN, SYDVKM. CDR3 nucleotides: TGTGCCAGCAGTTTATGGACAGGTTTTCAGCCCCAGCATTTT. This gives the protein CASSLWTGFQPQHF.

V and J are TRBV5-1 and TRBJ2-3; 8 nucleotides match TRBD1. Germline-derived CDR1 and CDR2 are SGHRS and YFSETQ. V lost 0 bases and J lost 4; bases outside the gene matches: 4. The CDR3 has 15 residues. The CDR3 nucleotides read TGCGCCAGCAGCTTGGTGGCAGGGGGCGCAGATACGCAGTATTTT. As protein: CASSLVAGGADTQYF.

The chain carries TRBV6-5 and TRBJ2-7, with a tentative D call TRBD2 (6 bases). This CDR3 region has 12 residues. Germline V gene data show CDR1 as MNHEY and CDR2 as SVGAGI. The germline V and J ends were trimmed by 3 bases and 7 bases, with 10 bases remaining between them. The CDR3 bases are TGTGCCAGCAGTTATGGGGGGAAGGAGCAGTACTTC. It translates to CASSYGGKEQYF.

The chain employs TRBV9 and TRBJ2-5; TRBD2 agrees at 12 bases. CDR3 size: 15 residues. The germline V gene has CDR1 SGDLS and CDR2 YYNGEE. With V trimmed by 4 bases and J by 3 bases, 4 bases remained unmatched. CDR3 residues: CASSLRLAGEETQYF. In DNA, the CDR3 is TGTGCCAGCAGCCTACGACTAGCGGGAGAAGAGACCCAGTACTTC.

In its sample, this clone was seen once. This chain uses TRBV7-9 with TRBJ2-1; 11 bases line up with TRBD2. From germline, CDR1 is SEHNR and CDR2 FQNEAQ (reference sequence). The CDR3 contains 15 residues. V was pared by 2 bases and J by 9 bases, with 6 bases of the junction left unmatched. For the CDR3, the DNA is TGTGCCAGCAGCTTACGTAGCGGGAGGGCCGCTGAGCAGTTCTTC. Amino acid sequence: CASSLRSGRAAEQFF.

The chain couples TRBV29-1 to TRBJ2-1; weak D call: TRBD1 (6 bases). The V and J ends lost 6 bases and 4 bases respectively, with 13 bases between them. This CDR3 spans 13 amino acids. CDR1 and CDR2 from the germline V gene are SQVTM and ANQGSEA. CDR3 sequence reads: CSVTMDRYNEQFF. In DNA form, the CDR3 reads TGCAGCGTAACGATGGACAGATACAATGAGCAGTTCTTC.

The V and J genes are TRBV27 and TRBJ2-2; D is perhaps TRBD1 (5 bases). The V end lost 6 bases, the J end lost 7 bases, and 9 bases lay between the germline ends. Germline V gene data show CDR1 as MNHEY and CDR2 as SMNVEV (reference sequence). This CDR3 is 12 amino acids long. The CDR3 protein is CASRGPIGELFF. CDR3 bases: TGTGCCAGCAGGGGGCCAATCGGGGAGCTGTTTTTT.

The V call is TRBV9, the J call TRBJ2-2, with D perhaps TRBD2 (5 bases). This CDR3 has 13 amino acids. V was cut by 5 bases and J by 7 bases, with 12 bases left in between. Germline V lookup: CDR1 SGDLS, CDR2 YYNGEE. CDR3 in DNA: TGTGCCAGCAGAGGCCTAGCTGGCGGGGAGCTGTTTTTT. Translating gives CASRGLAGGELFF. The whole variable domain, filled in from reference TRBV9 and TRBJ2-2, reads DSGVTQTPKHLITATGQRVTLRCSPRSGDLSVYWYQQSLDQGLQFLIQYYNGEERAKGNILERFSAQQFPDLHSELNLSSLELGDSALYFCASRGLAGGELFFGEGSRLTVL.

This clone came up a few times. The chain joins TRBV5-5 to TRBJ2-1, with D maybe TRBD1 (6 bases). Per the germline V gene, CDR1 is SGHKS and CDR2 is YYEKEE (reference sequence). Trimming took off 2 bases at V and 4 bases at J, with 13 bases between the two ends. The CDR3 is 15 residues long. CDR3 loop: CASSFGQNRYNEQFF. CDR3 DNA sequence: TGTGCCAGCAGCTTCGGACAGAATCGGTACAATGAGCAGTTCTTC.

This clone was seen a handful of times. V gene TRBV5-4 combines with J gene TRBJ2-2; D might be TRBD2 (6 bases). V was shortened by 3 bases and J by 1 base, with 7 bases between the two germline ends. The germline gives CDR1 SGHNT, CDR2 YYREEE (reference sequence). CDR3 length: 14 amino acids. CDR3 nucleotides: TGTGCCAGCAGCTCGGAGGGGAACACCGGGGAGCTGTTTTTT. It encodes CASSSEGNTGELFF.

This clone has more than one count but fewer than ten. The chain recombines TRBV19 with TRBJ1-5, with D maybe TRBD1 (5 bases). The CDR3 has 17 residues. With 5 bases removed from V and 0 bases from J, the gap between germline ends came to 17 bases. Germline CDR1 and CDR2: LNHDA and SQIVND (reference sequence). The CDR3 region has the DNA TGTGCCAGTAGTCTTATACAACAGGACTATAGCAATCAGCCCCAGCATTTT. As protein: CASSLIQQDYSNQPQHF.

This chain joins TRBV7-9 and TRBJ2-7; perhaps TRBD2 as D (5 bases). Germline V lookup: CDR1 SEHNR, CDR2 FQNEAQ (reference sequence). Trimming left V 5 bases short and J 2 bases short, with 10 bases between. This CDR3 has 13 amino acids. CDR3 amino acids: CASSTGITYEQYF. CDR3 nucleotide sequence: TGTGCCAGCAGCACGGGGATCACCTACGAGCAGTACTTC.

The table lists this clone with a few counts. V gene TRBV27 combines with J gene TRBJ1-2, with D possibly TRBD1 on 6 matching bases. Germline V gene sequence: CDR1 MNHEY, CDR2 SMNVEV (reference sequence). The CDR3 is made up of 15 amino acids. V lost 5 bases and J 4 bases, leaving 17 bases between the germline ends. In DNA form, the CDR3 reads TGTGCCAGCAGTGCGGAACCGACAGGACTCTATGGCTACACCTTC. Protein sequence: CASSAEPTGLYGYTF.

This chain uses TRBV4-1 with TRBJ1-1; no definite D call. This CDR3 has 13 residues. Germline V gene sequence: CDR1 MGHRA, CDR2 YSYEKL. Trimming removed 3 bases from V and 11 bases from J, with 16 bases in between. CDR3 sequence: CASSQREVTRAFF. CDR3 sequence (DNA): TGCGCCAGCAGCCAGAGGGAAGTCACGAGGGCTTTCTTT.

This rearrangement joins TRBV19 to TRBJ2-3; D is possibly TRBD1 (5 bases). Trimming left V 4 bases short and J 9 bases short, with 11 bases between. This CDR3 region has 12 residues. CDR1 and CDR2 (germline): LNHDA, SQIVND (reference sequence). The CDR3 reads CASSTTDRTQYF. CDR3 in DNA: TGTGCCAGTAGTACGACAGACCGGACGCAGTATTTT.